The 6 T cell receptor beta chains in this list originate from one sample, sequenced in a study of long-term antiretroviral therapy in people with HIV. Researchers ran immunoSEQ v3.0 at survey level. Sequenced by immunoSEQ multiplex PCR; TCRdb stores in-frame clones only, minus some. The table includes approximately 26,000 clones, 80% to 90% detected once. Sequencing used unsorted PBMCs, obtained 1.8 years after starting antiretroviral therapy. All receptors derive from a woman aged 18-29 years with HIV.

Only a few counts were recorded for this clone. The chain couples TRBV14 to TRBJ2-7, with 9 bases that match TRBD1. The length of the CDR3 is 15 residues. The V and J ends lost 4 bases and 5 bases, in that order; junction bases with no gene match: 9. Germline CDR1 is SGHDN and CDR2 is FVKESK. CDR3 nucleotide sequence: TGTGCCAGCAGCCTCCAGGGACAGGGTAACCACGAGCAGTACTTC. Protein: CASSLQGQGNHEQYF.

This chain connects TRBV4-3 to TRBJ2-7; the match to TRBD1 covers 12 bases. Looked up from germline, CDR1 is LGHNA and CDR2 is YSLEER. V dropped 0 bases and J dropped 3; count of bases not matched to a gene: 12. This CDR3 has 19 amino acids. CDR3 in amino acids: CASSQDEGQGANTVYEQYF. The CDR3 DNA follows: TGCGCCAGCAGCCAAGATGAGGGACAGGGGGCCAATACAGTCTACGAGCAGTACTTC.

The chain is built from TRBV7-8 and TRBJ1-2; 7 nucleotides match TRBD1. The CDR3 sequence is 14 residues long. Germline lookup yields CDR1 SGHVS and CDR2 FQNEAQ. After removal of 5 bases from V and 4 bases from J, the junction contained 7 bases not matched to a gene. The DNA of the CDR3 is TGTGCCAGCAGCCCAGGGGGGAATCTCTATGGCTACACCTTC. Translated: CASSPGGNLYGYTF.

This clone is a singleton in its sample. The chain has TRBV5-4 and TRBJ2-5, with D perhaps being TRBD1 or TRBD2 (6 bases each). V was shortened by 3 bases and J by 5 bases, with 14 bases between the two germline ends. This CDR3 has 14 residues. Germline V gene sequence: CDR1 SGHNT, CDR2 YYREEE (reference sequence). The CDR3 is CASSSWGAKETQYF. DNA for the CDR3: TGTGCCAGCAGCTCCTGGGGGGCGAAGGAGACCCAGTACTTC.

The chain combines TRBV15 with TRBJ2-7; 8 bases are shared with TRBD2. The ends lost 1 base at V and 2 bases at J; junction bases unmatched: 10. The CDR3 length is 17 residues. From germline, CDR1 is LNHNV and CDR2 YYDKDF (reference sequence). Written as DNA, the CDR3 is TGTGCCACCAGCAGAGTTGGGCGAAGCGGGAGTCCCTACGAGCAGTACTTC. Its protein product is CATSRVGRSGSPYEQYF.

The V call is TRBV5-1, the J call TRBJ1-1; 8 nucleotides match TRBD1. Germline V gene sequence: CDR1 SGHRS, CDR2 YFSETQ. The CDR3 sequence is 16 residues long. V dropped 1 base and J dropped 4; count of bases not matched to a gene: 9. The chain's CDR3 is CASSLYAGGQGTEAFF. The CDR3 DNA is TGCGCCAGCAGCTTGTATGCAGGGGGCCAGGGCACTGAAGCTTTCTTT. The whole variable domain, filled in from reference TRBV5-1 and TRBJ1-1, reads KAGVTQTPRYLIKTRGQQVTLSCSPISGHRSVSWYQQTPGQGLQFLFEYFSETQRNKGNFPGRFSGRQFSNSRSEMNVSTLELGDSALYLCASSLYAGGQGTEAFFGQGTRLTVV.